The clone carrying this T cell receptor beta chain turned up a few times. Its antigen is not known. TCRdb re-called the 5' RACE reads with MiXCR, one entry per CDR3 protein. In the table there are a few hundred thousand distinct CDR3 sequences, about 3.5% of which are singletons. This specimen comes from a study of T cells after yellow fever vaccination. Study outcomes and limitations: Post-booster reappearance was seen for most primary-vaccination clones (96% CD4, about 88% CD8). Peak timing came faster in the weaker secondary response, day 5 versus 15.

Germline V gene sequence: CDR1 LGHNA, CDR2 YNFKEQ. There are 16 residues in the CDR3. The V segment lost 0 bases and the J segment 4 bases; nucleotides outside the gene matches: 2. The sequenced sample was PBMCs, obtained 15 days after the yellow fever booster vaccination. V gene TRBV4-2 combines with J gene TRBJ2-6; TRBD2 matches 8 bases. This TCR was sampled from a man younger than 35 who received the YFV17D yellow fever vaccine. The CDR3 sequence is CASSQEAGVGANVLTF. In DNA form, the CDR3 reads TGTGCCAGCAGCCAAGAAGCGGGGGTCGGGGCCAACGTCCTGACTTTC.